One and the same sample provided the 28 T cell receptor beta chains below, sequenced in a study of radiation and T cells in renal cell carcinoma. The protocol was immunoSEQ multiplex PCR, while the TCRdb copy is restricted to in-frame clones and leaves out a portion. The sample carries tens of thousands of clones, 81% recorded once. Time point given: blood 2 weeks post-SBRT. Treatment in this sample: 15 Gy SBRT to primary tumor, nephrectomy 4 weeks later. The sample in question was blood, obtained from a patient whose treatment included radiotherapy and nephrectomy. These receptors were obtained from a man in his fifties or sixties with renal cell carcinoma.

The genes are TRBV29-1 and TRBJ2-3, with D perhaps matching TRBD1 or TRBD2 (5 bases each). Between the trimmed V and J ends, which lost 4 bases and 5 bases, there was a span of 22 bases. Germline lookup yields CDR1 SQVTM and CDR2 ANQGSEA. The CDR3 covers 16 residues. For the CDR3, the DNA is TGCAGCGTTGGCGCCCCGGGACGGGAAGTTGGAGATACGCAGTATTTT. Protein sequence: CSVGAPGREVGDTQYF.

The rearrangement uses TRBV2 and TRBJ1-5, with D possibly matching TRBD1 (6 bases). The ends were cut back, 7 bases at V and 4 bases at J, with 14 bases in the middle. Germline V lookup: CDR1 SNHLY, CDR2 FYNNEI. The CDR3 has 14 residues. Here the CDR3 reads CASIAGQGNQPQHF. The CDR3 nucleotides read TGTGCCAGCATAGCGGGGCAGGGGAATCAGCCCCAGCATTTT.

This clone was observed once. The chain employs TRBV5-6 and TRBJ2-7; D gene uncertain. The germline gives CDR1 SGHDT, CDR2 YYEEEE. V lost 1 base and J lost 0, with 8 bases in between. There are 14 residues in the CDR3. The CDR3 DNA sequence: TGTGCCAGCAGCTTGTTGACGACCTCCTACGAGCAGTACTTC. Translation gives CASSLLTTSYEQYF.

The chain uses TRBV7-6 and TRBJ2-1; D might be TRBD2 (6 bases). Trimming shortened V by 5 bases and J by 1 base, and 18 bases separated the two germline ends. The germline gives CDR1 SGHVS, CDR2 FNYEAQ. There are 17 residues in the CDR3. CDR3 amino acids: CASSARVGGTSYNEQFF. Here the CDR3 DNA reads TGTGCCAGCAGCGCTCGGGTGGGAGGTACGTCCTACAATGAGCAGTTCTTC.

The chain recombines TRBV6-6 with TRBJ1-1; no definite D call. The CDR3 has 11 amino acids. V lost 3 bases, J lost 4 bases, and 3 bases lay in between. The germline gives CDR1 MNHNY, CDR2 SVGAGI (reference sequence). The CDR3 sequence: CASSYSTEAFF. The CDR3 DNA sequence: TGTGCCAGCAGTTATAGCACTGAAGCTTTCTTT.

The CDR3, as DNA: TGTGCCAGCAGCTCTCGGGGGGGCCGGGAAGGCCCACAGCACAATGAGCAGTTCTTC. Translating gives CASSSRGGREGPQHNEQFF. V and J are TRBV7-9 and TRBJ2-1; 8 bases agree with TRBD2. This CDR3 region has 19 residues. Looked up from germline, CDR1 is SEHNR and CDR2 is FQNEAQ (reference sequence). The V and J ends lost 4 bases and 5 bases, in that order; junction bases with no gene match: 19.

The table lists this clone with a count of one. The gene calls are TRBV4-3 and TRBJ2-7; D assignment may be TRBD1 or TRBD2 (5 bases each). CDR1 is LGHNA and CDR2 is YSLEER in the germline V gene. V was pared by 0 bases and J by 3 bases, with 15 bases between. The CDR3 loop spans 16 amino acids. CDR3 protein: CASSQDAHRGVYEQYF. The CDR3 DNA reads TGCGCCAGCAGCCAAGACGCCCACCGGGGCGTCTACGAGCAGTACTTC.

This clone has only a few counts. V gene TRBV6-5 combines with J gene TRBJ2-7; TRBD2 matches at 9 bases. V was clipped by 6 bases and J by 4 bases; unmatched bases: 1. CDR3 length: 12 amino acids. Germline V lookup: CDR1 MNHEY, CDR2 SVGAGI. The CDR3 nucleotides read TGTGCCAGCAGAGGACTAGCGTACGAGCAGTACTTC. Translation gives CASRGLAYEQYF.

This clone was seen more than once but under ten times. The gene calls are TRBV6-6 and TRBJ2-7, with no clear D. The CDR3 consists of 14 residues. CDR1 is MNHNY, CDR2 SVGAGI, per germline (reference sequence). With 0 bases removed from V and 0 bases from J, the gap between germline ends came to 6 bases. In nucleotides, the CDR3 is TGTGCCAGCAGTTACTCGCAAGTCTCCTACGAGCAGTACTTC. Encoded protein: CASSYSQVSYEQYF.

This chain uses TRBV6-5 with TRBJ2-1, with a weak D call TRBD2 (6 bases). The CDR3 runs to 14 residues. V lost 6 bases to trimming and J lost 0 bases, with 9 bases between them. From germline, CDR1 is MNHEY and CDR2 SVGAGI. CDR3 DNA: TGTGCCAGCAGACGGGGGTCCTCCTACAATGAGCAGTTCTTC. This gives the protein CASRRGSSYNEQFF.

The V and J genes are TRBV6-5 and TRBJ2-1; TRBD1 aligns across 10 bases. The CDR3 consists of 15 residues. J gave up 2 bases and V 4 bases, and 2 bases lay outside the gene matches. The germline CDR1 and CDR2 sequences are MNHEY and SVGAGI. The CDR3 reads CASSSGTGAYNEQFF. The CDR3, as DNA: TGTGCCAGCAGTTCCGGGACAGGGGCCTACAATGAGCAGTTCTTC.

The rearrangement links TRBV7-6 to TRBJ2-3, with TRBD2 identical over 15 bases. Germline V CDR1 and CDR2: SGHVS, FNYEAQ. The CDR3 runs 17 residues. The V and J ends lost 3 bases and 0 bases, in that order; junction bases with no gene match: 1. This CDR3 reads CASSLGTSGRSTDTQYF. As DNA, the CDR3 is TGTGCCAGCAGCTTGGGGACTAGCGGGAGGAGCACAGATACGCAGTATTTT.

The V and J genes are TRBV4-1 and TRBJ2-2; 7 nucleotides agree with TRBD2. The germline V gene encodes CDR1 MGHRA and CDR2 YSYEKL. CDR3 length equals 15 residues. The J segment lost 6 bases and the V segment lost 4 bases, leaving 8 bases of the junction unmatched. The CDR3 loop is CASSRLAPWPGELFF. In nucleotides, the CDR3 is TGCGCCAGCAGCCGACTAGCCCCTTGGCCCGGGGAGCTGTTTTTT.

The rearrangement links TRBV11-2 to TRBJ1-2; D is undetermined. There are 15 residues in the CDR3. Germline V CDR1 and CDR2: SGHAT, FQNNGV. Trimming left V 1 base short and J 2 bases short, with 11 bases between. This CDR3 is CASSLVGSYNYGYTF. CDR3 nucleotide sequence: TGTGCCAGCAGCTTAGTTGGATCCTACAACTATGGCTACACCTTC.

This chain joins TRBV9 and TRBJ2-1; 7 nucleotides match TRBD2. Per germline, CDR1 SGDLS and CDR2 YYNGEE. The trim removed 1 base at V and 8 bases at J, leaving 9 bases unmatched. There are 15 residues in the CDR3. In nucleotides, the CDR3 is TGTGCCAGCAGCGTAACCGCGGGAGTTCTCCATGAGCAGTTCTTC. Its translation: CASSVTAGVLHEQFF. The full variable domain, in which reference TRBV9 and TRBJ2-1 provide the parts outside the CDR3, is DSGVTQTPKHLITATGQRVTLRCSPRSGDLSVYWYQQSLDQGLQFLIQYYNGEERAKGNILERFSAQQFPDLHSELNLSSLELGDSALYFCASSVTAGVLHEQFFGPGTRLTVL.

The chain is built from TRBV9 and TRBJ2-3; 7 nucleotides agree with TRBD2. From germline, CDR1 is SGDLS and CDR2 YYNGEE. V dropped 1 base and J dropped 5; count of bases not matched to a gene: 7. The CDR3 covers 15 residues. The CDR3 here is CASSVRGSGEDTQYF. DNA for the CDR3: TGTGCCAGCAGCGTACGCGGGAGTGGTGAAGATACGCAGTATTTT.

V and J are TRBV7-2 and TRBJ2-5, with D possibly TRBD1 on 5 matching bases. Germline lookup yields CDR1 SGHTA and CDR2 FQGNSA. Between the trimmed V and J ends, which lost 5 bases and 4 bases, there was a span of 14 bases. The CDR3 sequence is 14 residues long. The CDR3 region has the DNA TGTGCCAGCAGCGCTCCAGGGATAGGAGAGACCCAGTACTTC. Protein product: CASSAPGIGETQYF.

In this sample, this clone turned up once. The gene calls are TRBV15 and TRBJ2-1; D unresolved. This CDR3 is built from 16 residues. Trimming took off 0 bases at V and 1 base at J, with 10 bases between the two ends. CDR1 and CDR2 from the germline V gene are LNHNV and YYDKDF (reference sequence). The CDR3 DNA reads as TGTGCCACCAGCAGAGATGTAACAGCATCCTACAATGAGCAGTTCTTC. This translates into CATSRDVTASYNEQFF.

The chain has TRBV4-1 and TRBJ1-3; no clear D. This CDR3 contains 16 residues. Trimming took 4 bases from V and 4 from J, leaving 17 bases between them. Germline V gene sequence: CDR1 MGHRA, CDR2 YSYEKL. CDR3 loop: CASSRYLGSAGNTIYF. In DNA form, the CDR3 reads TGCGCCAGCAGCCGATACCTGGGAAGCGCGGGAAACACCATATATTTT.

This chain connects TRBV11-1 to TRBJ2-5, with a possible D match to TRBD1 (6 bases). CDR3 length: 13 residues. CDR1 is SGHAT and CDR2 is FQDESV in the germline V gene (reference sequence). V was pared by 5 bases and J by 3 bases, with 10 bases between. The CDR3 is CASSISGEETQYF. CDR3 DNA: TGTGCCAGCAGCATATCAGGGGAAGAGACCCAGTACTTC.

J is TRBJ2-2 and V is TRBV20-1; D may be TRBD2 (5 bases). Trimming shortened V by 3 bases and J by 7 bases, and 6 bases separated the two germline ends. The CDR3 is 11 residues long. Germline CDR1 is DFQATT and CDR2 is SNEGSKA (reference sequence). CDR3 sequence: CSARGVGELFF. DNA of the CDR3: TGCAGTGCTAGGGGAGTCGGGGAGCTGTTTTTT.

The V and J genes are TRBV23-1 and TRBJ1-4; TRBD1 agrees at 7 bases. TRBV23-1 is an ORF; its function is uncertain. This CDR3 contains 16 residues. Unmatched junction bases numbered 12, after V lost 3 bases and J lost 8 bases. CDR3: CASSHRDSRGREKLFF. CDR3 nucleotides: TGCGCCAGCAGTCACCGGGACAGTCGGGGTCGAGAAAAACTGTTTTTT.

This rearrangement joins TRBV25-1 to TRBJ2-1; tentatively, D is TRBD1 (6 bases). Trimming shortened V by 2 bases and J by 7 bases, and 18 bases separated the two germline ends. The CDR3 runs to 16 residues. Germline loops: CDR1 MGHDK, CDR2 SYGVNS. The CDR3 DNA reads TGTGCCAGCAGTGAACACAGGGTGACGGTGCGTAATGAGCAGTTCTTC. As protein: CASSEHRVTVRNEQFF.

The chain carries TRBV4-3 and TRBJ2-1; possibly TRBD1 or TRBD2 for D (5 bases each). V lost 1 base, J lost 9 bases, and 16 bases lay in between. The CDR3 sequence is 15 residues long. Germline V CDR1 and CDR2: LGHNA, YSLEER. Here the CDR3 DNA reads TGCGCCAGCAGCCAAGGGGAGTGGGGCCACGGTGAGCAGTTCTTC. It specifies CASSQGEWGHGEQFF.

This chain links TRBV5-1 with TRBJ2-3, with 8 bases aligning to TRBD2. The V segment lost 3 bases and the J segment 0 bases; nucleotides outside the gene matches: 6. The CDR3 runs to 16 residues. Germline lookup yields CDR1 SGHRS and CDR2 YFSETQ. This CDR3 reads CASSSERERSTDTQYF. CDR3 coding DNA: TGCGCCAGCAGCTCAGAGCGGGAGCGAAGCACAGATACGCAGTATTTT. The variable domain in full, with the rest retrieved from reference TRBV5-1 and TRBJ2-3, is KAGVTQTPRYLIKTRGQQVTLSCSPISGHRSVSWYQQTPGQGLQFLFEYFSETQRNKGNFPGRFSGRQFSNSRSEMNVSTLELGDSALYLCASSSERERSTDTQYFGPGTRLTVL.

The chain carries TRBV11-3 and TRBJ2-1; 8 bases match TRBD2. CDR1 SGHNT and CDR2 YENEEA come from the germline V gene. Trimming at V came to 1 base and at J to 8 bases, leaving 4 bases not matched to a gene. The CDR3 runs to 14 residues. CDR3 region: CASSLGGLGDEQFF. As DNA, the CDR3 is TGTGCCAGCAGCTTAGGGGGACTAGGGGATGAGCAGTTCTTC.

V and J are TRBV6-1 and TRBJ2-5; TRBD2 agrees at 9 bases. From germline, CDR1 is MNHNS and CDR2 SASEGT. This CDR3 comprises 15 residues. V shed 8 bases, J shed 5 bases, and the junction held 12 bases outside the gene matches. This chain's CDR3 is CASCRGASGRETQYF. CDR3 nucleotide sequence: TGTGCCAGCTGTAGAGGCGCGAGCGGGAGGGAGACCCAGTACTTC.

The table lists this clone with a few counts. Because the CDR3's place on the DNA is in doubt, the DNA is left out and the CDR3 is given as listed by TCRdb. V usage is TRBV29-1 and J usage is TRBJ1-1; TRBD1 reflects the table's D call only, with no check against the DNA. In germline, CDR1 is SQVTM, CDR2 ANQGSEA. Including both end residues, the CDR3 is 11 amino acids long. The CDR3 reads CSVEFGQGSFF.